This note documents a single TCR beta chain sequence. The sample originates from a study of blood T cell repertoires in COVID-19. Study in general: T cells, B-cell-depleted T cells, or PBMCs provided the cDNA or gDNA that served as material.

The method was immunoSEQ multiplex PCR; TCRdb's version includes in-frame clones alone and lacks a portion of them. Here the sample spans under 40,000 clones, approximately 80% being singletons. Germline-derived CDR1 and CDR2 are SGHRS and YFSETQ. The CDR3 is 14 amino acids. Trimming cost V 1 base and J 8 bases, with 13 bases left between them. The V and J genes are TRBV5-1 and TRBJ1-3; D is perhaps TRBD1 (5 bases). What was sequenced was peripheral blood. The receptor was derived from a woman aged 70 to 79 with acute or convalescent COVID-19. CDR3 coding DNA: TGCGCCAGCAGCTTGTACGGCAGGGTGGACACCATATATTTT. Encoded protein: CASSLYGRVDTIYF.